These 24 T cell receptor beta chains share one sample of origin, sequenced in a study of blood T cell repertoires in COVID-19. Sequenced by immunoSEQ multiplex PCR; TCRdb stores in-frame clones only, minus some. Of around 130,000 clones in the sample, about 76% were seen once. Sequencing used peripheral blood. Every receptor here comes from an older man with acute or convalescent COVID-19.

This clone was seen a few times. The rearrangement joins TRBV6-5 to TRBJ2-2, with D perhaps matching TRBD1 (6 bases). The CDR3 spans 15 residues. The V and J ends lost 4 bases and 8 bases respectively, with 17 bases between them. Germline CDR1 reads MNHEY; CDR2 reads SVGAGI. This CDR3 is CASSSWDTSFGELFF. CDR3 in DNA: TGTGCCAGCAGTTCTTGGGACACCTCTTTTGGGGAGCTGTTTTTT.

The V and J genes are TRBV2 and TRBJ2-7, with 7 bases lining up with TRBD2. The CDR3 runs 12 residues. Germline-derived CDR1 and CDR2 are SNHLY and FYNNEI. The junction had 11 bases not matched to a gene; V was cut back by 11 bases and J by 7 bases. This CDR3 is CAQSREDIEQYF. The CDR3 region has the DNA TGTGCCCAGTCACGGGAGGATATTGAGCAGTACTTC.

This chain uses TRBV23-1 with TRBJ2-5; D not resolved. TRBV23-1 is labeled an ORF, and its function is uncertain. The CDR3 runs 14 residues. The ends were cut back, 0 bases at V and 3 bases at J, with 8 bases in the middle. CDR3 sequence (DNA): TGCGCCAGCAGTCAATCCTACAGAAAAGAGACCCAGTACTTC. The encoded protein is CASSQSYRKETQYF.

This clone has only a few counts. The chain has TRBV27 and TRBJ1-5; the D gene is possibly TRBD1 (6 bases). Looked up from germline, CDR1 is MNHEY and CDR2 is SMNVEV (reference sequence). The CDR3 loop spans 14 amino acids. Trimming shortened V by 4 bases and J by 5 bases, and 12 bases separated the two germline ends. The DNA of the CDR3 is TGTGCCAGCAGTTCCAAGACAGGATATCAGCCCCAGCATTTT. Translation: CASSSKTGYQPQHF.

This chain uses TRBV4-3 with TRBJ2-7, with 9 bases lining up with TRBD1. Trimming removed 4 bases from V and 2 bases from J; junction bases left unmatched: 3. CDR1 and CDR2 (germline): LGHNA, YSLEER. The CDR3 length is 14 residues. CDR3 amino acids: CASSPGQGTYEQYF. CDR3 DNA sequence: TGCGCCAGCAGCCCGGGACAGGGCACCTACGAGCAGTACTTC.

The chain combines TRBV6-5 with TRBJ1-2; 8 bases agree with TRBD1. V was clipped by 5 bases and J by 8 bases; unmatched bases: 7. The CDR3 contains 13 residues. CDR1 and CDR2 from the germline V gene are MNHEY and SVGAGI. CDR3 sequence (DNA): TGTGCCAGCAGTCCTGACAGGGGAGGAGGCTACACCTTC. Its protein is CASSPDRGGGYTF.

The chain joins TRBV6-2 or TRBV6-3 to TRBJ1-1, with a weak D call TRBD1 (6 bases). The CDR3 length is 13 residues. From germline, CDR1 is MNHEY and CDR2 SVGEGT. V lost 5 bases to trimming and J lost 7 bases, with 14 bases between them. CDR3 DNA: TGTGCCAGCAGTAGGCCAGGGGTCGGTGAAGCTTTCTTT. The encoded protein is CASSRPGVGEAFF.

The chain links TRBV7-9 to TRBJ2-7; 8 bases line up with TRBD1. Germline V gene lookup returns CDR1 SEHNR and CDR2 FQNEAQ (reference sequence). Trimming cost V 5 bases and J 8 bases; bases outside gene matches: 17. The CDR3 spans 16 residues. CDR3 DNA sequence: TGTGCCAGCAGCCAAGGGTTGAGGACAGGGAGTTTGAAGCAGTACTTC. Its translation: CASSQGLRTGSLKQYF.

The CDR3 here is CVSAGGSGANVLTF. DNA for the CDR3: TGTGTCTCTGCAGGGGGTTCTGGGGCCAACGTCCTGACTTTC. The gene calls are TRBV5-6 and TRBJ2-6, with 7 bases that match TRBD1. The CDR3 has 14 residues. The germline V gene has CDR1 SGHDT and CDR2 YYEEEE.

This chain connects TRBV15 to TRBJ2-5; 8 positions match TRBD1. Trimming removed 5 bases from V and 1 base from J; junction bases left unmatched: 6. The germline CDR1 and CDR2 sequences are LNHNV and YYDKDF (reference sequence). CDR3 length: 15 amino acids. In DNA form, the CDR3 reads TGTGCCACCAGCGTCCACGACAGGGGCCAAGAGACCCAGTACTTC. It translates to CATSVHDRGQETQYF.

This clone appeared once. The CDR3 DNA reads as TGCGCCAGCAGTTCTTCATCCAGCCAAGAGACCCAGTACTTC. This encodes CASSSSSSQETQYF. V is TRBV5-1 and J is TRBJ2-5, with unresolved D. V dropped 5 bases and J dropped 1 base, with 12 bases sitting between them. The CDR3 contains 14 residues. Germline V gene lookup returns CDR1 SGHRS and CDR2 YFSETQ.

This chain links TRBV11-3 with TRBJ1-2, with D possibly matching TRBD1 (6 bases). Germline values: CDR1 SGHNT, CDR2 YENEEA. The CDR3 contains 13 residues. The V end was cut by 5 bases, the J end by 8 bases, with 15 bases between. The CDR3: CASSPPPGGGYTF. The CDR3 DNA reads TGTGCCAGCAGCCCCCCGCCGGGGGGCGGCTACACCTTC.

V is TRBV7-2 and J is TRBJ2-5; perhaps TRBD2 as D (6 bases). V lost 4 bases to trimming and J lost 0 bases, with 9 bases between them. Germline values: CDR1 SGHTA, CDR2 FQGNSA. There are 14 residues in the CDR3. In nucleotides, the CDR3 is TGTGCCAGCAGCTGGGACTGGTACCAAGAGACCCAGTACTTC. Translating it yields CASSWDWYQETQYF.

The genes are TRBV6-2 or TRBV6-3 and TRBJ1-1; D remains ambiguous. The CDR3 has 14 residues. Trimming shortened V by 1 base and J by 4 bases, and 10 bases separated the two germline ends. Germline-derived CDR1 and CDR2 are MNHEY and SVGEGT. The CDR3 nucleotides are TGTGCCAGCAGTTACTTCGGCGGGAGCACTGAAGCTTTCTTT. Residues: CASSYFGGSTEAFF.

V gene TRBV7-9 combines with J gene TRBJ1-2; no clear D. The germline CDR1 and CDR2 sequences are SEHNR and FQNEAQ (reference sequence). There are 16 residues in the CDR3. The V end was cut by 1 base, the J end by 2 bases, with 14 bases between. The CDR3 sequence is CASSLVAGQDNYGYTF. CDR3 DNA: TGTGCCAGCAGCTTAGTGGCGGGTCAGGACAACTATGGCTACACCTTC.

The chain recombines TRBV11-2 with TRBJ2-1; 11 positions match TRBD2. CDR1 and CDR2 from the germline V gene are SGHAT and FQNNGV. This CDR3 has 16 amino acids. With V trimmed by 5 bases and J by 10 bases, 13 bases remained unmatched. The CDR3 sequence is CASSHRVAGGLWEQFF. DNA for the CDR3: TGTGCCAGCAGCCATAGGGTAGCGGGGGGGCTATGGGAGCAGTTCTTC.

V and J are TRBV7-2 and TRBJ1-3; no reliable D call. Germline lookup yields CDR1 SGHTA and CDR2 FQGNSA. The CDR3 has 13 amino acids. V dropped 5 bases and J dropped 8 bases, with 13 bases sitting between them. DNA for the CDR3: TGTGCCAGCAGCCCCGGGTGGGAGGACACCATATATTTT. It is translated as CASSPGWEDTIYF.

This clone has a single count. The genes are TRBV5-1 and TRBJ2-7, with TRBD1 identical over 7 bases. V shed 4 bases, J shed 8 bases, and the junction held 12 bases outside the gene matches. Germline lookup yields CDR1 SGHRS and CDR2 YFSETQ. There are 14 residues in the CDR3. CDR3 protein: CASSLTGTEFKQYF. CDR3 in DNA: TGCGCCAGCAGCCTGACTGGGACAGAGTTCAAGCAGTACTTC.

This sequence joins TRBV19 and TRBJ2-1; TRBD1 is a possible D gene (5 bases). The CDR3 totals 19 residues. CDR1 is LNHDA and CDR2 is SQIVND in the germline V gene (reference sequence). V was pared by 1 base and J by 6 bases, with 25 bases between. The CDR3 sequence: CASSIASNGLGERANEQFF. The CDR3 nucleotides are TGTGCCAGTAGTATAGCCTCCAATGGGTTAGGGGAAAGGGCCAATGAGCAGTTCTTC.

The CDR3 is CASSLEEGYEQYF. CDR3 DNA: TGCGCCAGCAGCTTGGAGGAGGGCTACGAGCAGTACTTC. The J gene is TRBJ2-7, the V gene TRBV5-1; D perhaps matches TRBD2 (6 bases). V was trimmed by 0 bases and J by 3 bases, leaving 7 bases between them. Germline CDR1 is SGHRS and CDR2 is YFSETQ. This CDR3 comprises 13 residues.

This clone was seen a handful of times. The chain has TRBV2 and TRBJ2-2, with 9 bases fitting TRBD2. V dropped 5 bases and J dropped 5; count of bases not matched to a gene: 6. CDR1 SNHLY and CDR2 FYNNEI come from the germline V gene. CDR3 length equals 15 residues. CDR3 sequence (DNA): TGTGCCAGCAGTAGGACTAGCGTGCGGACCGGGGAGCTGTTTTTT. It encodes CASSRTSVRTGELFF.

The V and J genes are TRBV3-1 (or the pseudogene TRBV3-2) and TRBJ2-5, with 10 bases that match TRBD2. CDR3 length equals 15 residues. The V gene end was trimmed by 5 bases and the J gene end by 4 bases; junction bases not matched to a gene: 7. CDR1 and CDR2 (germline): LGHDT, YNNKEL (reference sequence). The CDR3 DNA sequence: TGTGCCAGCAGCAATTCAGCGGGGGGGGTAGAGACCCAGTACTTC. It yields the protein CASSNSAGGVETQYF.

The CDR3 DNA sequence: TGTGCCAGCAGTTTGAAGAGCTCCTACGAGCAGTACTTC. Translated: CASSLKSSYEQYF. The V call is TRBV12-3 or TRBV12-4, the J call TRBJ2-7, with D hard to call. The V end lost 3 bases, the J end lost 0 bases, and 6 bases lay between the germline ends. The length of the CDR3 is 13 residues.

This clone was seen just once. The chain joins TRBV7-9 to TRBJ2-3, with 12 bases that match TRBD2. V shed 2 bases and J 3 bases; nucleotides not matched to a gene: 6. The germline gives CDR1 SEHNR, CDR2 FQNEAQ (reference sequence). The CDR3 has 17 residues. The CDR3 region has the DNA TGTGCCAGCAGCTTATTCACTAGCGGGGGGCAGACAGATACGCAGTATTTT. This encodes CASSLFTSGGQTDTQYF.